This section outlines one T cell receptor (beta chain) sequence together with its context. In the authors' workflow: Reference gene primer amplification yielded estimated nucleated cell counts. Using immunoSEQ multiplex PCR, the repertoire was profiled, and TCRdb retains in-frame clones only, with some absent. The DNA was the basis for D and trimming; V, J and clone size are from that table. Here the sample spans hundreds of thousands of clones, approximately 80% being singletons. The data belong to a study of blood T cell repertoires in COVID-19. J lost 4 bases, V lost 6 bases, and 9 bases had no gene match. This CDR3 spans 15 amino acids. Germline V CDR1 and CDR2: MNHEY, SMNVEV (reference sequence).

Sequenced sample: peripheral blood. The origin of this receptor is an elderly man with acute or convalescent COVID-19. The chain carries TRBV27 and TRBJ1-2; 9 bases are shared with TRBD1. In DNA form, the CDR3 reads TGTGCCAGCAGACCAACAGGGGGCACCCTCTATGGCTACACCTTC. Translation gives CASRPTGGTLYGYTF.